A selection of T cell receptor beta chains follows, all from one sample in a study of cytomegalovirus exposure and HLA in healthy donors. This table comes from immunoSEQ multiplex PCR, and its TCRdb copy is limited to in-frame clones, with some not included. This table has over 150,000 clones, more than 70% appearing once. Sequencing used PBMCs. These receptor sequences come from a middle-aged woman in good health and CMV-seropositive. The CDR3 runs from the conserved cysteine through the conserved F or W. A D gene is named only where the DNA matches it firmly. Expanded clones are given a class, and other clones once, few, many or no size at all.

v_gene	abundance	d_gene	j_gene	len	CDR3nt	CDR3aa
TRBV5-6	NA	NA	TRBJ2-7	15	TGTGCCAGCAGCTTTCTGGGGCAGCAAGACTACGAGCAGTACTTC	CASSFLGQQDYEQYF
TRBV19	NA	NA	TRBJ1-1	13	TGTGCCAGTAGTATAACTATGAACACTGAAGCTTTCTTT	CASSITMNTEAFF
TRBV11-2	NA	NA	TRBJ2-7	14	TGTGCCAGCAGCTTAGCGGGGAAGGGACTCGAGCAGTACTTC	CASSLAGKGLEQYF
TRBV6-1	NA	TRBD1	TRBJ2-7	15	TGTGCCAGCACGGTTGAAAGGACAGGGCAATACGAGCAGTACTTC	CASTVERTGQYEQYF
TRBV5-1	NA	TRBD2	TRBJ2-5	17	TGCGCCAGCAGCGAAGGGACTAGCGGGAGGGCCTTGGAGACCCAGTACTTC	CASSEGTSGRALETQYF
TRBV28	NA	NA	TRBJ1-5	13	TGTGCCAGCAGTCCGAGATTCGTCCAGCCCCAGCATTTT	CASSPRFVQPQHF
TRBV27	NA	TRBD1	TRBJ2-1	16	TGTGCCAGCAGTTTTCAGGGGGCGAGCTCCTACAATGAGCAGTTCTTC	CASSFQGASSYNEQFF
TRBV9	NA	TRBD1	TRBJ1-3	17	TGTGCCAGCAGCGTAGTGGACAGGACAAGCTCTGGAAACACCATATATTTT	CASSVVDRTSSGNTIYF
TRBV9	NA	NA	TRBJ1-1	12	TGTGCCAGCAGCATAGGGGACACTGAGGCTTTCTTT	CASSIGDTEAFF
TRBV5-6	once	NA	TRBJ2-7	13	TGTGCCAGCAGCTTGGTGTACAATTCAATGCAGTACTTC	CASSLVYNSMQYF
TRBV19	NA	TRBD2	TRBJ2-3	16	TGTGCCAGTAGTTCCCAGCGGGAGCCCCCCACAGATACGCAGTATTTT	CASSSQREPPTDTQYF
TRBV7-9	NA	TRBD1	TRBJ1-4	16	TGTGCCAGCAGCTTAGTTTCGGGACAGGGGGATGAAAAACTGTTTTTT	CASSLVSGQGDEKLFF
TRBV11-2	NA	NA	TRBJ1-1	15	TGTGCCAGCAGCCATTCCGGACAGCTGAACACTGAAGCTTTCTTT	CASSHSGQLNTEAFF
TRBV11-3	NA	NA	TRBJ1-1	13	TGTGCCAGCAGCTTCGAGGGGGTTTCTGAAGCTTTCTTT	CASSFEGVSEAFF
TRBV11-3	NA	NA	TRBJ1-1	14	TGTGCCAGCAGCCCATTCAGGCCGGGGACTGAAGCTTTCTTT	CASSPFRPGTEAFF
TRBV14	NA	TRBD2	TRBJ2-1	16	TGTGCCAGCAGCCGGAGGGGACTAGCGGGAGGAAATGAGCAGTTCTTC	CASSRRGLAGGNEQFF
TRBV28	NA	TRBD1	TRBJ2-2	16	TGTGCCAGCAGTTTACCGGGACAGGGTCGAACCGGGGAGCTGTTTTTT	CASSLPGQGRTGELFF
TRBV9	few	TRBD2	TRBJ2-2	15	TGTGCCAGCAGCGCTCTAGCGGAGTCCACCGGGGAGCTGTTTTTT	CASSALAESTGELFF
TRBV5-4	NA	TRBD2	TRBJ2-6	15	TGTGCCAGCAGCTCGGGGGGCTCTGGGGCCAACGTCCTGACTTTC	CASSSGGSGANVLTF
TRBV30	few	NA	TRBJ2-7	13	TGTGCCTGGCTCACAGGGAGAGGTTACGAGCAGTACTTC	CAWLTGRGYEQYF
TRBV5-8	NA	NA	TRBJ2-5	13	TGTGCCAGCAGCCTGGAGGGGGGGATTCCCCAGTACTTC	CASSLEGGIPQYF
TRBV5-4	NA	TRBD1	TRBJ1-6	15	TGTGCCAGCAGCCTGGACAGGGGGATCGGATCACCCCTCCACTTT	CASSLDRGIGSPLHF
TRBV7-9	NA	TRBD2	TRBJ2-2	18	TGTGCCAGCAGCTTAGGAGACGGACTAGCGGGGGCCACCGGGGAGCTGTTTTTT	CASSLGDGLAGATGELFF
TRBV29-1	NA	TRBD1	TRBJ2-7	12	TGCAGCGGGCGACAGGGTTTGTATGAGCAGTACTTC	CSGRQGLYEQYF
TRBV29-1	NA	TRBD1	TRBJ1-1	13	TGCAGCGCCGGACAGGGGAGAGGGACTGAAGCTTTCTTT	CSAGQGRGTEAFF
TRBV28	NA	TRBD2	TRBJ2-1	15	TGTGCCAGCAGTTTATCGGGAGGAGTCTACAATGAGCAGTTCTTC	CASSLSGGVYNEQFF
TRBV11-2	NA	NA	TRBJ2-5	15	TGTGCCAGCAGCCAGGACTCCGGCGGAGGAGAGACCCAGTACTTC	CASSQDSGGGETQYF
TRBV5-1	NA	NA	TRBJ1-1	14	TGCGCCAGCAGCCCTCAGGGGCAGAACACTGAAGCTTTCTTT	CASSPQGQNTEAFF
TRBV9	NA	NA	TRBJ2-5	16	TGTGCCAGCAGCGTAGCGATGGGGGACTCCCAAGAGACCCAGTACTTC	CASSVAMGDSQETQYF
TRBV5-1	NA	TRBD1	TRBJ1-3	15	TGCGCCAGCAGCTTGCTGACAGGGACTGGAAACACCATATATTTT	CASSLLTGTGNTIYF
TRBV6-1	once	TRBD1	TRBJ2-4	15	TGTGCCAGCAACACCCTACAGGGGGCGCCTAACATTCAGTACTTC	CASNTLQGAPNIQYF
TRBV6-5	NA	NA	TRBJ1-3	16	TGTGCCAGCAGTTTAAACAGCCTCAACTCTGGAAACACCATATATTTT	CASSLNSLNSGNTIYF
TRBV11-2	NA	NA	TRBJ1-6	17	TGTGCCAGCAGCTTACGGGGGGAGGGTTTCTATAATTCACCCCTCCACTTT	CASSLRGEGFYNSPLHF
TRBV29-1	NA	TRBD1	TRBJ1-1	16	TGCAGCCCTTCGGGGACAGGGGGCGCCTTGAACACTGAAGCTTTCTTT	CSPSGTGGALNTEAFF
TRBV5-1	NA	TRBD2	TRBJ2-7	15	TGCGCCAGCAGACCTACTAGCGGGCCTAAACGGGAGCAGTACTTC	CASRPTSGPKREQYF
TRBV19	once	NA	TRBJ1-5	12	TGTGCCAGTAGTATAGGGGGGCGGCCCCAGCATTTT	CASSIGGRPQHF
TRBV6-1	few	TRBD2	TRBJ2-4	14	TGTGCCAGCAGCGACCCCTCTAGCGGGGACATTCAGTACTTC	CASSDPSSGDIQYF
TRBV7-9	NA	TRBD2	TRBJ2-3	18	TGTGCCAGCAGCTCCCATTTGGGTGCGGGAGTAATAACAGATACGCAGTATTTT	CASSSHLGAGVITDTQYF
TRBV7-2	NA	TRBD2	TRBJ2-5	16	TGTGCCAGCAGCGCGACAGCGGGAGGGCCTCGGGAGACCCAGTACTTC	CASSATAGGPRETQYF
TRBV15	NA	TRBD2	TRBJ2-7	16	TGTGCCACCAGCAGAGATCGTGCGGGAGGGTCCTACGAGCAGTACTTC	CATSRDRAGGSYEQYF
TRBV7-6	NA	NA	TRBJ1-5	13	TGTGCCAGCAGCAGACTAGATGGTCAGCCCCAGCATTTT	CASSRLDGQPQHF
TRBV18	NA	TRBD1	TRBJ2-7	15	TGTGCCAGCTCACCGGGACAGGGTTACTCCTACGAGCAGTACTTC	CASSPGQGYSYEQYF
TRBV4-2	NA	NA	TRBJ1-5	18	TGTGCCAGCAGCCAAGAGAATAATAGGCGGGGTAACAATCAGCCCCAGCATTTT	CASSQENNRRGNNQPQHF
TRBV28	NA	NA	TRBJ2-7	16	TGTGCCAGCCCCCCCGCGGAAGGGAGAGTGGGTTACGAGCAGTACTTC	CASPPAEGRVGYEQYF
TRBV7-3	NA	TRBD1	TRBJ2-5	14	TGTGCCAGCAGCGCAGCAGGGGGCGGCGAGACCCAGTACTTC	CASSAAGGGETQYF
TRBV9	NA	TRBD2	TRBJ2-5	16	TGTGCCAGCAGCGCGGGACTAGCGGGAGTACAAGAGACCCAGTACTTC	CASSAGLAGVQETQYF
TRBV27	NA	TRBD2	TRBJ2-7	14	TGTGCCAGCAAGTTAGGCGGGAGTTCAGTTGAGCAGTACTTC	CASKLGGSSVEQYF
TRBV7-8	NA	NA	TRBJ2-1	12	TGTGCCAGCAGCTTAGTCAGCAATGAGCAGTTCTTC	CASSLVSNEQFF
TRBV28	NA	NA	TRBJ1-6	15	TGTGCCAGCAGTTTATGGAGCTCCTATAATTCACCCCTCCACTTT	CASSLWSSYNSPLHF
TRBV29-1	NA	TRBD1	TRBJ1-1	14	TGCAGCGTGACCGGGACAGGGGGCACCACTGAAGCTTTCTTT	CSVTGTGGTTEAFF
TRBV5-1	NA	NA	TRBJ1-5	14	TGCGCCAGCAGCCCGTTGGGGGCAGAACAGCCCCAGCATTTT	CASSPLGAEQPQHF